This T cell receptor (beta chain) was found in a study of CD4 and CD8 cells across lung adenocarcinoma regions. TCRdb re-derived calls from the PCR reads in MiXCR, one entry per CDR3 protein. The sample lists around 25,000 distinct CDR3 sequences, around 52% occurring once. With 6 bases clipped from V and 11 bases from J, the junction kept 12 bases outside the gene matches. Germline V gene lookup returns CDR1 WNHNN and CDR2 SYGVQD (reference sequence). The CDR3 has 13 amino acids. Samples came from patients with localized non-small cell lung adenocarcinoma. The rearrangement joins TRBV10-1 to TRBJ2-5, with 7 bases identical to TRBD1. The source is a male donor with lung adenocarcinoma. The CD4 and CD8 labels of this study may be unreliable. Sequenced input: CD4+ T cells from the center of a lung tumor. The CDR3 sequence: CASSLGGQEKQYF. CDR3 nucleotide sequence: TGCGCCAGCAGCCTAGGGGGCCAGGAGAAGCAGTACTTC.